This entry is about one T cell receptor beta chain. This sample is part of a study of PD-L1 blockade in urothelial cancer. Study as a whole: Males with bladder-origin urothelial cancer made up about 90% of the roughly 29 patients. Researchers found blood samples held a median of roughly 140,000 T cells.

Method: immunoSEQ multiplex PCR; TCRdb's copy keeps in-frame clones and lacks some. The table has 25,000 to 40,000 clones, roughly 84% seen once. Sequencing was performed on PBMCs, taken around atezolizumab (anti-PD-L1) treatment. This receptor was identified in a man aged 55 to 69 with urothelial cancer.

For the CDR3, the DNA is TGCGCCAGCAGTGAGGTGGGACTTGTAGCAGATACGCAGTATTTT. Protein sequence: CASSEVGLVADTQYF. This sequence joins TRBV10-1 and TRBJ2-3, with D possibly being TRBD2 (6 bases). There are 15 residues in the CDR3. The ends were cut back, 2 bases at V and 4 bases at J, with 13 bases in the middle. Germline loops: CDR1 WNHNN, CDR2 SYGVQD (reference sequence).